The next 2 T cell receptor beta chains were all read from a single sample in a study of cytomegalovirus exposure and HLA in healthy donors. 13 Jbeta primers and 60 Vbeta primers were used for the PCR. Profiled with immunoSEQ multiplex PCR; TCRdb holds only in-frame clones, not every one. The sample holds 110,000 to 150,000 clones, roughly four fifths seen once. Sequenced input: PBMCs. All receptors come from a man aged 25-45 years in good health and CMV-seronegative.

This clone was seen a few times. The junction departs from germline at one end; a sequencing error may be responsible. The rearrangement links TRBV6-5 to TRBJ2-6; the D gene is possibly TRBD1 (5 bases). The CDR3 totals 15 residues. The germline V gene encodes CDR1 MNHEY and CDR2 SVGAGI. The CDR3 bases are TGTGCCAGCAGTTACTCCCAGGCTGGGGCCAACGGCCTGACTTTC. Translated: CASSYSQAGANGLTF.

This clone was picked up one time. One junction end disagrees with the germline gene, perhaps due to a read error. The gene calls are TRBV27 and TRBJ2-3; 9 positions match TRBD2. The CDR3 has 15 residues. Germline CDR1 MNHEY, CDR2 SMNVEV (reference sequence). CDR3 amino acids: CASSLEAGGTDAQYF. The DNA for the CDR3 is TGTGCCAGCAGTTTAGAAGCGGGAGGAACAGATGCGCAGTATTTT.